Following are 3 T cell receptor beta chains from one sample sequenced in a study of blood T cell repertoires in COVID-19. TCRdb keeps only in-frame clones here, not all; method: immunoSEQ multiplex PCR. Of hundreds of thousands of clones listed, about 79% are singletons. Material: peripheral blood. The receptors stem from an elderly man with acute or convalescent COVID-19.

V is TRBV2 and J is TRBJ1-2; 8 bases line up with TRBD1. The trim removed 5 bases at V and 8 bases at J, leaving 19 bases unmatched. Germline V gene lookup returns CDR1 SNHLY and CDR2 FYNNEI. This CDR3 is 17 amino acids long. The CDR3: CASSPLIWTGSLGGYTF. The DNA of the CDR3 is TGTGCCAGCAGTCCTCTCATTTGGACAGGGAGTTTAGGGGGCTACACCTTC.

This rearrangement joins TRBV4-2 to TRBJ1-1, with 9 bases lining up with TRBD1. The CDR3 spans 15 residues. The V gene's germline CDR1 is LGHNA and CDR2 YNFKEQ. Trimming took 2 bases from V and 1 from J; bases not matched to a gene: 2. The CDR3: CASSQRGQGNTEAFF. CDR3 sequence (DNA): TGTGCCAGCAGCCAACGGGGACAGGGGAACACTGAAGCTTTCTTT.

The genes are TRBV2 and TRBJ2-7; weak D call: TRBD1 (5 bases). Germline-derived CDR1 and CDR2 are SNHLY and FYNNEI. V dropped 4 bases and J dropped 4 bases, with 11 bases sitting between them. The CDR3 has 13 residues. The CDR3 DNA sequence: TGTGCCAGCAGTGTGTGGGGCCTTTACGAGCAGTACTTC. It is translated as CASSVWGLYEQYF.